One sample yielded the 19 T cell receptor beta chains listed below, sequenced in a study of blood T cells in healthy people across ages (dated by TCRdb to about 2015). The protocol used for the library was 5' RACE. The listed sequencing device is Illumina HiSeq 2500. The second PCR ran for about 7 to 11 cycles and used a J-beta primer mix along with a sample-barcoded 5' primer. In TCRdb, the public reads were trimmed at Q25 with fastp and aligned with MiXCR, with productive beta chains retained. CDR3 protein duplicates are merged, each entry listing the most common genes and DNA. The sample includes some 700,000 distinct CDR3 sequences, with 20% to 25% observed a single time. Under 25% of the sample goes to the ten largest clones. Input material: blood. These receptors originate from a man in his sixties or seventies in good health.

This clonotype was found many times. Here the CDR3 DNA reads TGTGCCAGCAGCTTATCGGTTGGAGAGGGCTACACCTTC. Translated, it gives CASSLSVGEGYTF. The rearrangement joins TRBV7-9 to TRBJ1-2; the D is unclear. The CDR3 is 13 residues long. V lost 2 bases to trimming and J lost 8 bases, with 12 bases between them. The germline V gene encodes CDR1 SEHNR and CDR2 FQNEAQ (reference sequence).

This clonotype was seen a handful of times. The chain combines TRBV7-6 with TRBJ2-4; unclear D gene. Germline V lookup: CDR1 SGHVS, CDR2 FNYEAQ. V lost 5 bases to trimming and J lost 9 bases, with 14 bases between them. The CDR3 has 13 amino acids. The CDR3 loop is CASSRTLKSIQYF. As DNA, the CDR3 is TGTGCCAGCAGCAGGACCCTCAAGAGCATTCAGTACTTC.

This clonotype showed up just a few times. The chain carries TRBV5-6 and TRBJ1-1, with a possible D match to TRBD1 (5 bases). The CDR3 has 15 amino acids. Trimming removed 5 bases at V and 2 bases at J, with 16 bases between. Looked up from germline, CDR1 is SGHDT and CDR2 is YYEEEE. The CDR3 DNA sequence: TGTGCCAGCAGGTTTGACAGAAGGGGAAACACTGAAGCTTTCTTT. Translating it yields CASRFDRRGNTEAFF.

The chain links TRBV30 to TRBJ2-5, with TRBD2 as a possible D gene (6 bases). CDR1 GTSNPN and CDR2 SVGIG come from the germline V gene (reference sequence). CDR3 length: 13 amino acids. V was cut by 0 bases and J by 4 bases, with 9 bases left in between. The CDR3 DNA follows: TGTGCCTGGAGTGTGGGGACTCCAGAGACCCAGTACTTC. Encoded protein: CAWSVGTPETQYF.

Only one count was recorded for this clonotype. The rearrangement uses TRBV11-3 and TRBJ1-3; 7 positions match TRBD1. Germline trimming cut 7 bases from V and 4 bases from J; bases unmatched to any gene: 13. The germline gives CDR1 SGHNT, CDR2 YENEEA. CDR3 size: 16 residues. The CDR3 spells CASKETGTSSGNTIYF. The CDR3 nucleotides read TGTGCCAGCAAAGAGACAGGGACCTCTTCGGGAAACACCATATATTTT.

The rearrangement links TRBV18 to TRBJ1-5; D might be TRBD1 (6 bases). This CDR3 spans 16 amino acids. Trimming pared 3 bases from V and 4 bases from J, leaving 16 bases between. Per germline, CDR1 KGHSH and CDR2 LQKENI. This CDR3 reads CASSPELGAGNQPQHF. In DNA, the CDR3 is TGTGCCAGCTCACCCGAGCTGGGGGCGGGAAATCAGCCCCAGCATTTT. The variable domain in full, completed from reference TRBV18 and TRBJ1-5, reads NAGVMQNPRHLVRRRGQEARLRCSPMKGHSHVYWYRQLPEEGLKFMVYLQKENIIDESGMPKERFSAEFPKEGPSILRIQQVVRGDSAAYFCASSPELGAGNQPQHFGDGTRLSIL.

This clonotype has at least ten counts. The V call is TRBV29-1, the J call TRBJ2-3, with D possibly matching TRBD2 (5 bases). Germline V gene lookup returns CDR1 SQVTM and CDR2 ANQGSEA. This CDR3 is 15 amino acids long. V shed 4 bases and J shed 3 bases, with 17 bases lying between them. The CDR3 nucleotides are TGCAGCGTTGTAGATCAGGTGGGGAGAACAGATACGCAGTATTTT. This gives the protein CSVVDQVGRTDTQYF.

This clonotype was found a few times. The CDR3 here is CSARPIQGAPKDTQYF. In nucleotides, the CDR3 is TGCAGTGCTAGACCCATACAGGGGGCCCCGAAAGATACGCAGTATTTT. The gene calls are TRBV20-1 and TRBJ2-3; 9 positions match TRBD1. V dropped 2 bases and J dropped 5; count of bases not matched to a gene: 11. Germline V gene sequence: CDR1 DFQATT, CDR2 SNEGSKA (reference sequence). The CDR3 is 16 amino acids.

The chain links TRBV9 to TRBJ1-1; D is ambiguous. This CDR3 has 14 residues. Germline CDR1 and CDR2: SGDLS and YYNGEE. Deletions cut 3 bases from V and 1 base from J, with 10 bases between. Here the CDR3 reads CASSAQVRNTEAFF. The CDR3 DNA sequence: TGTGCCAGCAGCGCGCAGGTCAGGAACACTGAAGCTTTCTTT.

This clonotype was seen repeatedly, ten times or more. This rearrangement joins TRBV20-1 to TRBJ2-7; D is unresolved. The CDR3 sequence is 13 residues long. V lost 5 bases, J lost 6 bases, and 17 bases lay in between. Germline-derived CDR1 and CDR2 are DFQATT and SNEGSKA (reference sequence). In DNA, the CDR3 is TGCAGTGCTGTTGGGCCGACTGCCATCGAGCAGTACGTC. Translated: CSAVGPTAIEQYV.

The CDR3 is CAWSLGQEINEQYV. The CDR3 DNA reads as TGTGCCTGGAGTTTAGGGCAGGAGATCAACGAGCAGTACGTC. The rearrangement uses TRBV30 and TRBJ2-7; no firm D call. Germline loops: CDR1 GTSNPN, CDR2 SVGIG (reference sequence). The CDR3 length is 14 residues. V gave up 2 bases and J gave up 5 bases, with 16 bases separating them.

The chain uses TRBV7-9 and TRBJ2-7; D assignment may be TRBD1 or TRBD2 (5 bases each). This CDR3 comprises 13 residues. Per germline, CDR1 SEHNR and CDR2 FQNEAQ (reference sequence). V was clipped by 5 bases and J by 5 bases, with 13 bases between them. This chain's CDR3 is CASSAVWGNEQYV. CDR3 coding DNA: TGTGCCAGCAGCGCCGTTTGGGGGAACGAGCAGTACGTC.

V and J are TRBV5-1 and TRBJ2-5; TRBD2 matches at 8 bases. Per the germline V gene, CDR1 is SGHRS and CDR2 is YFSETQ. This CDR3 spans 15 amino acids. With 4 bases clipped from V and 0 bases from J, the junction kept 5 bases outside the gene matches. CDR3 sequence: CASSPLLADQETQYF. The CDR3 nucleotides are TGCGCCAGCAGCCCATTACTAGCGGACCAAGAGACCCAGTACTTC. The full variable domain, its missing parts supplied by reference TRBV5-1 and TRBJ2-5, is KAGVTQTPRYLIKTRGQQVTLSCSPISGHRSVSWYQQTPGQGLQFLFEYFSETQRNKGNFPGRFSGRQFSNSRSEMNVSTLELGDSALYLCASSPLLADQETQYFGPGTRLLVL.

The CDR3 region has the DNA TGTGCCAGCAATACCGGACTAGCGTCTAGCACAGATACGCAGTATTTT. The encoded protein is CASNTGLASSTDTQYF. The genes are TRBV9 and TRBJ2-3; TRBD2 agrees at 9 bases. The junction had 8 bases not matched to a gene; V was cut back by 6 bases and J by 0 bases. This CDR3 has 16 residues. The germline V gene encodes CDR1 SGDLS and CDR2 YYNGEE. Variable domain in full (rest from reference TRBV9 and TRBJ2-3): DSGVTQTPKHLITATGQRVTLRCSPRSGDLSVYWYQQSLDQGLQFLIQYYNGEERAKGNILERFSAQQFPDLHSELNLSSLELGDSALYFCASNTGLASSTDTQYFGPGTRLTVL.

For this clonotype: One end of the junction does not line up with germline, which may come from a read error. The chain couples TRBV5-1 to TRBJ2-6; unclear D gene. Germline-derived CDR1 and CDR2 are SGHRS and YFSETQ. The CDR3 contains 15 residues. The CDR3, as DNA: TGCGCCGGCAGCCCCCGGCTTTCTGGGGCCAACGTCCTGACTTTC. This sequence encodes CAGSPRLSGANVLTF.

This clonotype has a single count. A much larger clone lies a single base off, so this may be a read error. CDR3 DNA sequence: TGTGCCAGCACAAGCCAGGGTAGGACAGATACGCAGCATTTT. This sequence encodes CASTSQGRTDTQHF. The chain is built from TRBV27 and TRBJ2-3; possible D gene TRBD1, 6 bases. The DNA end is a closer match to TRBJ1-5, so the J assignment may be wrong. This CDR3 comprises 14 residues. The germline V gene encodes CDR1 MNHEY and CDR2 SMNVEV (reference sequence).

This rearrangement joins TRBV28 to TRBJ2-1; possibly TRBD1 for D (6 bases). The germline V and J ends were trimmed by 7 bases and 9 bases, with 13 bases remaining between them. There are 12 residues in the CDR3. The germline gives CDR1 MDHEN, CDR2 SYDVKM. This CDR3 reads CASTHRGFEQFF. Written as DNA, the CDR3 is TGTGCCAGCACGCATAGGGGGTTTGAGCAGTTCTTC.

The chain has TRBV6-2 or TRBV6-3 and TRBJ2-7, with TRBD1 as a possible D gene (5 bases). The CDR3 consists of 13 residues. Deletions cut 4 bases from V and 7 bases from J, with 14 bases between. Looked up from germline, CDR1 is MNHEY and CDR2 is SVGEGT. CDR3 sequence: CASSLGQAREQYF. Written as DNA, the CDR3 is TGTGCCAGCAGTTTAGGACAAGCCCGGGAGCAGTACTTC.

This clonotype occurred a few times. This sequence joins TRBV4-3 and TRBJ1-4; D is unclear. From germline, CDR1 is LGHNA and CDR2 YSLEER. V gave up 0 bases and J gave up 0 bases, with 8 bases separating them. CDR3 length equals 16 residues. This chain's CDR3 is CASSQDPAPTNEKLFF. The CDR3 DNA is TGCGCCAGCAGCCAAGACCCTGCGCCAACTAATGAAAAACTGTTTTTT.